The clone carrying this T cell receptor (beta chain) was picked up a small number of times. Its antigen is still unknown. Amplification used 60 Vbeta primers and 13 Jbeta primers. Sequencing used immunoSEQ multiplex PCR; TCRdb keeps in-frame clones, though not all of them. The sample lists about 160,000 clones; 70% to 80% were seen once. Trimming took off 5 bases at V and 2 bases at J, with 18 bases between the two ends. Germline V gene sequence: CDR1 MRHNA, CDR2 SNTAGT. The CDR3 spans 17 residues. The record originates from a study of cytomegalovirus exposure and HLA in healthy donors. On the study more broadly: In an early release, HLA-typed donors contributed tens of millions of unique TCR sequences.

Study-wide findings and caveats: Relative to equally common others, HLA-associated TCR beta chains showed greater clonal expansion in a later analysis.

The receptor's source is a man aged 50-59 years in good health and CMV-seropositive. This chain links TRBV6-4 with TRBJ2-2; D perhaps matches TRBD2 (6 bases). Sequencing used PBMCs. CDR3 DNA sequence: TGTGCCAGCAGTAAAACCCCGGGAGTGGCCAACACCGGGGAGCTGTTTTTT. Translated, it gives CASSKTPGVANTGELFF.